Each of the 14 T cell receptor beta chains below was sequenced from the same sample in a study of blood T cell repertoires in COVID-19. The protocol was immunoSEQ multiplex PCR, while the TCRdb copy is restricted to in-frame clones and leaves out a portion. The profile shows over 200,000 clones, roughly 80% of them singletons. The sequencing sample was made of peripheral blood. These receptors all come from a human donor in a cohort sampled during active COVID-19.

The chain combines TRBV2 with TRBJ1-5; 8 nucleotides agree with TRBD1. The ends lost 6 bases at V and 7 bases at J; junction bases unmatched: 5. CDR3 length: 13 amino acids. Per the germline V gene, CDR1 is SNHLY and CDR2 is FYNNEI. The CDR3 region is CASSLQGGQPQHF. CDR3 DNA: TGTGCCAGCAGCCTACAGGGGGGACAGCCCCAGCATTTT. The variable domain in full, with the rest retrieved from reference TRBV2 and TRBJ1-5, is EPEVTQTPSHQVTQMGQEVILRCVPISNHLYFYWYRQILGQKVEFLVSFYNNEISEKSEIFDDQFSVERPDGSNFTLKIRSTKLEDSAMYFCASSLQGGQPQHFGDGTRLSIL.

The rearrangement joins TRBV29-1 to TRBJ2-7; D might be TRBD2 (6 bases). V was shortened by 5 bases and J by 4 bases, with 12 bases between the two germline ends. The CDR3 length is 12 residues. Germline CDR1 is SQVTM and CDR2 is ANQGSEA. The CDR3 DNA is TGCAGCGTTCGGGAGCGAGGATACGAGCAGTACTTC. Amino acid sequence: CSVRERGYEQYF.

The chain joins TRBV29-1 to TRBJ1-2; a possible D gene is TRBD1 (6 bases). The germline CDR1 and CDR2 sequences are SQVTM and ANQGSEA. The V end lost 4 bases, the J end lost 5 bases, and 17 bases lay between the germline ends. The CDR3 covers 14 residues. The CDR3 DNA reads as TGCAGCGTTGGAGACGAGTTACAGGGATATGGCTACACCTTC. Protein: CSVGDELQGYGYTF.

This chain uses TRBV7-2 with TRBJ2-7; TRBD1 matches 7 bases. The germline gives CDR1 SGHTA, CDR2 FQGNSA. The CDR3 contains 17 residues. J gave up 0 bases and V 0 bases, and 8 bases lay outside the gene matches. CDR3 sequence reads: CASSLAGSGGYSYEQYF. CDR3 bases: TGTGCCAGCAGCTTAGCGGGGTCAGGGGGTTACTCCTACGAGCAGTACTTC.

This sequence joins TRBV19 and TRBJ2-7, with TRBD2 matching 14 bases. V lost 5 bases and J lost 1; bases outside the gene matches: 13. The CDR3 length is 19 residues. The germline CDR1 and CDR2 sequences are LNHDA and SQIVND (reference sequence). The CDR3 coding sequence is TGTGCCAGTAGTTCCCGACTAGCGGGAGGGCCGCCGTCTTCCTACGAGCAGTACTTC. This gives the protein CASSSRLAGGPPSSYEQYF.

The chain is built from TRBV7-2 and TRBJ2-7; TRBD2 matches at 10 bases. Germline V gives CDR1 SGHTA, CDR2 FQGNSA. The CDR3 is 15 residues long. With 5 bases clipped from V and 5 bases from J, the junction kept 9 bases outside the gene matches. CDR3 in DNA: TGTGCCAGCAGCCCAACGGGACTAGCGCCTAACGAGCAGTACTTC. Translated: CASSPTGLAPNEQYF.

The chain links TRBV6-1 to TRBJ1-5, with a weak D call TRBD1 (6 bases). Trimming removed 0 bases from V and 3 bases from J, with 15 bases in between. The CDR3 has 17 residues. CDR1 and CDR2 (germline): MNHNS, SASEGT. CDR3: CASSEALQGRVNQPQHF. The CDR3 DNA reads as TGTGCCAGCAGTGAAGCGCTTCAGGGGAGGGTCAATCAGCCCCAGCATTTT.

The chain has TRBV14 and TRBJ2-5, with D tentatively TRBD1 (5 bases). Looked up from germline, CDR1 is SGHDN and CDR2 is FVKESK. The CDR3 loop spans 12 amino acids. Trimming removed 0 bases at V and 9 bases at J, with 8 bases between. This CDR3 reads CASSQDRRAQYF. Written as DNA, the CDR3 is TGTGCCAGCAGCCAAGATCGCAGGGCCCAGTACTTC. The variable domain in full, with the rest retrieved from reference TRBV14 and TRBJ2-5, is EAGVTQFPSHSVIEKGQTVTLRCDPISGHDNLYWYRRVMGKEIKFLLHFVKESKQDESGMPNNRFLAERTGGTYSTLKVQPAELEDSGVYFCASSQDRRAQYFGPGTRLLVL.

The chain combines TRBV7-2 with TRBJ2-2; 8 bases fit TRBD2. V was pared by 5 bases and J by 5 bases, with 10 bases of the junction left unmatched. In germline, CDR1 is SGHTA, CDR2 FQGNSA. The CDR3 is made up of 16 amino acids. Written as DNA, the CDR3 is TGTGCCAGCAGCCATTCGGGACTAGGGGGTACCGGGGAGCTGTTTTTT. Protein product: CASSHSGLGGTGELFF.

The V call is TRBV6-5, the J call TRBJ2-7, with TRBD2 matching 8 bases. Per germline, CDR1 MNHEY and CDR2 SVGAGI. Trimming removed 7 bases from V and 3 bases from J; junction bases left unmatched: 11. The CDR3 length is 15 residues. This CDR3 is CASIYSSGRGYEQYF. The DNA for the CDR3 is TGTGCCAGCATCTACTCCAGCGGGAGAGGCTACGAGCAGTACTTC.

This clone came up a few times. The J gene is TRBJ1-2, the V gene TRBV2; 7 bases are a match to TRBD1. Trimming removed 10 bases from V and 3 bases from J; junction bases left unmatched: 8. This CDR3 has 13 amino acids. Germline CDR1 and CDR2: SNHLY and FYNNEI. The CDR3 loop reads CAIWDSSDYGYTF. The CDR3 DNA follows: TGTGCCATCTGGGACAGCTCAGACTATGGCTACACCTTC. The full variable domain, its missing parts supplied by reference TRBV2 and TRBJ1-2, is EPEVTQTPSHQVTQMGQEVILRCVPISNHLYFYWYRQILGQKVEFLVSFYNNEISEKSEIFDDQFSVERPDGSNFTLKIRSTKLEDSAMYFCAIWDSSDYGYTFGSGTRLTVV.

The genes are TRBV5-1 and TRBJ2-7, with 10 bases aligning to TRBD2. CDR3 length: 16 amino acids. J lost 1 base, V lost 3 bases, and 7 bases had no gene match. Germline V gene lookup returns CDR1 SGHRS and CDR2 YFSETQ. CDR3 sequence (DNA): TGCGCCAGCAGCTCCCGAGCGGGAGGGCCTTCCTACGAGCAGTACTTC. This encodes CASSSRAGGPSYEQYF.

This clone was observed a single time. V is TRBV5-1 and J is TRBJ1-1; TRBD1 aligns across 10 bases. V was clipped by 4 bases and J by 5 bases; unmatched bases: 5. The CDR3 is 14 residues long. Germline-derived CDR1 and CDR2 are SGHRS and YFSETQ. CDR3 sequence (DNA): TGCGCCAGCAGCGTCGGGACAGGGGAAACTGAAGCTTTCTTT. Protein product: CASSVGTGETEAFF.

This clone came up many times. This chain links TRBV2 with TRBJ1-5; the match to TRBD1 covers 9 bases. Germline V gives CDR1 SNHLY, CDR2 FYNNEI. The CDR3 loop spans 16 amino acids. Losses at the gene ends were 3 bases for V and 7 bases for J; bases not matched to a gene: 10. The CDR3 protein is CASSDDRGSPRQPQHF. In nucleotides, the CDR3 is TGTGCCAGCAGTGACGACAGGGGGTCACCGAGACAGCCCCAGCATTTT.